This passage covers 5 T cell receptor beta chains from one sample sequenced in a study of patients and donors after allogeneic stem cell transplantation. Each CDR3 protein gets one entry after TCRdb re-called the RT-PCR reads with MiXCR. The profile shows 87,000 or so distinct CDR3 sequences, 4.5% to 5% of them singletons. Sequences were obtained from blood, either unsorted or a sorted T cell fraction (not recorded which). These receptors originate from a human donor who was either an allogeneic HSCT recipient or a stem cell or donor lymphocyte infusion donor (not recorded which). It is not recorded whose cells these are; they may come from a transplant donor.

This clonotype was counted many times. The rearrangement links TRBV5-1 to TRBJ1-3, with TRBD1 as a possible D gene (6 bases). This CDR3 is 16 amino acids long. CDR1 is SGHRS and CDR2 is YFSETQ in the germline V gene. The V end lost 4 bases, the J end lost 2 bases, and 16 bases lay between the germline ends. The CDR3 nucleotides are TGCGCCAGCAGCCCGAACCCTACAGGGACTGGAAACACCATATATTTT. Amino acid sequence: CASSPNPTGTGNTIYF. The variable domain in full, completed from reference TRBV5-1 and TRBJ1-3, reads KAGVTQTPRYLIKTRGQQVTLSCSPISGHRSVSWYQQTPGQGLQFLFEYFSETQRNKGNFPGRFSGRQFSNSRSEMNVSTLELGDSALYLCASSPNPTGTGNTIYFGEGSWLTVV.

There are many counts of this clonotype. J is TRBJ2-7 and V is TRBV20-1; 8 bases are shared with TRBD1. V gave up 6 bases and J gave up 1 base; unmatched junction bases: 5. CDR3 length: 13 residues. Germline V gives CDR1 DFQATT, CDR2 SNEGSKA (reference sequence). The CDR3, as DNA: TGCAGTGCACGGGACAGGTTATCCTACGAGCAGTACTTC. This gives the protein CSARDRLSYEQYF.

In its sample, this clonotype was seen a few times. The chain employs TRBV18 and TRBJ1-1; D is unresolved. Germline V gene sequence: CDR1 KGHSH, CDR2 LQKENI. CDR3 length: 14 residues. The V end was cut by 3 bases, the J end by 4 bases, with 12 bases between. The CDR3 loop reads CASSPDPRGTEAFF. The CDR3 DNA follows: TGTGCCAGCTCACCGGACCCCCGGGGCACTGAAGCTTTCTTT.

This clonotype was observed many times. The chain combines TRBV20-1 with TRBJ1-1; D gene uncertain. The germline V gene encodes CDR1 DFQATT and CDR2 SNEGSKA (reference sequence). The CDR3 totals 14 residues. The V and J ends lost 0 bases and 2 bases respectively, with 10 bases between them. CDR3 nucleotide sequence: TGCAGTGCTAGAGATTCCAGGTCTAACACTGAAGCTTTCTTT. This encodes CSARDSRSNTEAFF.

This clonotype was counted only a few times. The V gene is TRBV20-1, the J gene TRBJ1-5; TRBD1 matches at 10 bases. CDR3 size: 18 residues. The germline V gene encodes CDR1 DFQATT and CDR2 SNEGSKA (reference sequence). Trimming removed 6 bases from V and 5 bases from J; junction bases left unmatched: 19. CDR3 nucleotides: TGCAGTGCCCACAACCGGGACAGGGGAACTGCCCTTGATCAGCCCCAGCATTTT. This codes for CSAHNRDRGTALDQPQHF.